What follows is one T cell receptor (beta chain) and its context. Its antigen is currently unknown. This record comes from a study of CD8 T cells in ankylosing spondylitis. Study results and limitations: Disease-linked clones were reportedly significantly enriched in matched ankylosing spondylitis synovial fluid. Past studies reported some motif variants in reactive arthritis synovial fluid and blood. There was a TCR beta motif, made of several highly homologous variants, that appeared characteristic of ankylosing spondylitis blood.

TCRdb itself ran the 5' RACE reads through MiXCR, one entry per CDR3 protein. Of fewer than 250,000 distinct CDR3 sequences in the sample, 32% were seen once. Sequencing used blood, either unsorted or a sorted T cell fraction (not recorded which). This sequence originates from a male donor with ankylosing spondylitis or in good health (not recorded which).

The CDR3 sequence: CSVEDSVGTGGCHTEAFF. The CDR3 region has the DNA TGCAGCGTTGAAGATAGTGTTGGGACAGGGGGCTGCCACACTGAAGCTTTCTTT. V usage is TRBV29-1 and J usage is TRBJ1-1; TRBD1 agrees at 12 bases. The V segment lost 0 bases and the J segment 3 bases; nucleotides outside the gene matches: 11. The V gene's germline CDR1 is SQVTM and CDR2 ANQGSEA. The CDR3 consists of 18 residues.